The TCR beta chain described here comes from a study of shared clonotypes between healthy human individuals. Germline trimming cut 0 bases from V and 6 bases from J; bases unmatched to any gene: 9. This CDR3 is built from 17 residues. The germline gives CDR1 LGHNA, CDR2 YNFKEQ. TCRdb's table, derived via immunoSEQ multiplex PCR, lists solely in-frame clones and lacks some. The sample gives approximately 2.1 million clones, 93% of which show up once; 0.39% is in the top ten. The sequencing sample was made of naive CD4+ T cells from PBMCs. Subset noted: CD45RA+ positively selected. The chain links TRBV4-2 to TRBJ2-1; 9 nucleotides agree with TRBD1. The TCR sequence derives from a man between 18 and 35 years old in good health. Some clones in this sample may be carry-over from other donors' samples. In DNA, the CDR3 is TGTGCCAGCAGCCAAGATACAGGGGGCCTCCCCTCCAATGAGCAGTTCTTC. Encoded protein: CASSQDTGGLPSNEQFF.